The 18 T cell receptor beta chains below all came from one sample that was sequenced in a study of neoadjuvant nivolumab and ipilimumab in lung cancer. Sequenced by immunoSEQ multiplex PCR; TCRdb stores in-frame clones only, minus some. The data show about 28,000 clones, more than 75% seen once. This specimen was tumor tissue, taken after neoadjuvant nivolumab, alone or with ipilimumab, at or shortly before surgery. The receptors were gathered from an adult with non-small cell lung cancer.

The chain links TRBV9 to TRBJ2-2; D possibly corresponds to TRBD1 (5 bases). V gave up 5 bases and J gave up 3 bases, with 17 bases separating them. CDR3 length: 16 amino acids. The germline V gene has CDR1 SGDLS and CDR2 YYNGEE. CDR3 DNA sequence: TGTGCCAGCAGTACAGGTCGTTTTGTGGACACCGGGGAGCTGTTTTTT. It codes for CASSTGRFVDTGELFF.

The sample holds a few counts of this clone. The chain couples TRBV6-1 to TRBJ1-1; unclear D gene. The V gene's germline CDR1 is MNHNS and CDR2 SASEGT. The CDR3 extends over 14 amino acids. With 7 bases removed from V and 0 bases from J, the gap between germline ends came to 12 bases. The chain's CDR3 is CASTSTLMNTEAFF. The CDR3 DNA is TGTGCCAGCACCTCGACACTCATGAACACTGAAGCTTTCTTT.

The chain recombines TRBV29-1 with TRBJ2-7; 10 bases align to TRBD1. CDR3 length equals 13 residues. Germline values: CDR1 SQVTM, CDR2 ANQGSEA. V lost 5 bases and J lost 4; bases outside the gene matches: 5. The CDR3 DNA reads as TGCAGCGTTCCCGGGACAGGGGCGTACGAGCAGTACTTC. Its translation: CSVPGTGAYEQYF.

The rearrangement joins TRBV6-1 to TRBJ2-3; tentative D call: TRBD1 (6 bases). This CDR3 spans 13 amino acids. Germline V gives CDR1 MNHNS, CDR2 SASEGT. Trimming removed 8 bases from V and 2 bases from J, with 11 bases in between. The CDR3 protein is CASSGQITDTQYF. The CDR3 coding sequence is TGTGCCAGCTCGGGACAAATCACAGATACGCAGTATTTT.

The chain uses TRBV5-6 and TRBJ1-5; TRBD1 agrees at 7 bases. The CDR3 is made up of 14 amino acids. Germline V lookup: CDR1 SGHDT, CDR2 YYEEEE. V lost 4 bases, J lost 7 bases, and 8 bases stayed unmatched. The CDR3 loop is CASSHRGEGQPQHF. CDR3 bases: TGTGCCAGCAGCCACAGGGGAGAGGGGCAGCCCCAGCATTTT.

This clone was picked up one time. Other DNA sequences in the sample encode the same CDR3. V is TRBV5-4 and J is TRBJ1-2, with TRBD1 matching over 7 bases. This CDR3 comprises 14 residues. V shed 2 bases, J shed 2 bases, and the junction held 3 bases outside the gene matches. Germline-derived CDR1 and CDR2 are SGHNT and YYREEE (reference sequence). The CDR3 region has the DNA TGTGCCAGCAGCTTCGGGACAGCCAACTATGGCTACACCTTC. Translated: CASSFGTANYGYTF.

This clone came up a few times. V usage is TRBV11-3 and J usage is TRBJ2-5; a possible D gene is TRBD2 (6 bases). CDR3 length: 17 residues. CDR1 and CDR2 (germline): SGHNT, YENEEA. V was pared by 3 bases and J by 1 base, with 18 bases between. The CDR3 sequence is CASSLGLQDYRQETQYF. The CDR3 DNA is TGTGCCAGCAGCTTGGGTCTACAGGACTATCGCCAAGAGACCCAGTACTTC.

The chain joins TRBV5-4 to TRBJ2-7; 7 positions agree with TRBD1. The germline V gene encodes CDR1 SGHNT and CDR2 YYREEE (reference sequence). V gave up 2 bases and J gave up 7 bases; unmatched junction bases: 6. The CDR3 spans 13 residues. CDR3 coding DNA: TGTGCCAGCAGCTTTGACAGGACAGGAGAGCAGTACTTC. This sequence encodes CASSFDRTGEQYF.

This chain joins TRBV7-8 and TRBJ2-1; possible D gene TRBD2, 6 bases. The CDR3 runs 12 residues. Trimming stripped 3 bases from V and 10 bases from J, with 10 bases between. The germline V gene encodes CDR1 SGHVS and CDR2 FQNEAQ. The chain's CDR3 is CASSFLSGEQFF. DNA of the CDR3: TGTGCCAGCAGCTTCCTTAGCGGAGAGCAGTTCTTC.

The rearrangement joins TRBV13 to TRBJ1-6; D uncertain. CDR3 length equals 13 residues. The V end lost 7 bases, the J end lost 7 bases, and 11 bases lay between the germline ends. Germline V gene lookup returns CDR1 PRHDT and CDR2 FYEKMQ (reference sequence). The CDR3 DNA is TGTGCCAGCAAAAGAGGAGGAAATTCACCCCTCCACTTT. It yields the protein CASKRGGNSPLHF.

The chain joins TRBV29-1 to TRBJ2-2; the match to TRBD1 covers 8 bases. V was pared by 6 bases and J by 4 bases, with 10 bases of the junction left unmatched. CDR3 length equals 15 residues. In germline, CDR1 is SQVTM, CDR2 ANQGSEA. CDR3 in amino acids: CSVGGQGVGTGELFF. The CDR3 DNA follows: TGCAGCGTCGGCGGACAGGGAGTAGGCACCGGGGAGCTGTTTTTT.

The chain uses TRBV6-5 and TRBJ1-6; 11 nucleotides match TRBD1. Looked up from germline, CDR1 is MNHEY and CDR2 is SVGAGI. CDR3 length: 15 amino acids. The V and J ends lost 2 bases and 14 bases, in that order; junction bases with no gene match: 8. The CDR3 spells CASSYGGTGGLSLHF. The DNA of the CDR3 is TGTGCCAGCAGTTACGGGGGGACAGGGGGTTTGTCCCTCCACTTT.

CDR3 in DNA: TGTGCTAGTGGGTCAGGGGGCACAGATACGCAGTATTTT. It specifies CASGSGGTDTQYF. The chain carries TRBV12-5 and TRBJ2-3; the D gene is possibly TRBD1 (6 bases). The CDR3 spans 13 residues. Trimming pared 6 bases from V and 1 base from J, leaving 8 bases between. Germline values: CDR1 LGHNT, CDR2 FRNRAP.

The chain has TRBV28 and TRBJ2-3; TRBD2 matches at 9 bases. The germline V gene has CDR1 MDHEN and CDR2 SYDVKM. V dropped 5 bases and J dropped 4; count of bases not matched to a gene: 7. The CDR3 is 15 amino acids. The DNA for the CDR3 is TGTGCCAGCAGTCTCTGGACTAGCGAGTCAGATACGCAGTATTTT. Amino acid sequence: CASSLWTSESDTQYF.

This chain connects TRBV5-1 to TRBJ2-3; no definite D call. Trimming removed 2 bases at V and 5 bases at J, with 6 bases between. The CDR3 consists of 12 residues. Germline-derived CDR1 and CDR2 are SGHRS and YFSETQ. Written as DNA, the CDR3 is TGCGCCAGCAGCTTTGCCAGAGATACGCAGTATTTT. It is translated as CASSFARDTQYF.

The CDR3, as DNA: TGCGCCAGCAGTGAGTCGAGCTATCGTTCACCCCTCCACTTT. Translation: CASSESSYRSPLHF. The J gene is TRBJ1-6, the V gene TRBV10-2, with unresolved D. Germline V CDR1 and CDR2: WSHSY, SAAADI. V was pared by 0 bases and J by 9 bases, with 9 bases between. The CDR3 length is 14 residues.

This sequence joins TRBV7-2 and TRBJ2-7, with D tentatively TRBD1 or TRBD2 (5 bases each). CDR1 is SGHTA and CDR2 is FQGNSA in the germline V gene. The CDR3 totals 15 residues. V was trimmed by 1 base and J by 0 bases, leaving 10 bases between them. The DNA for the CDR3 is TGTGCCAGCAGCTTAGTAGGGGAGAGCTCCTACGAGCAGTACTTC. Amino acid sequence: CASSLVGESSYEQYF.

This chain joins TRBV11-3 and TRBJ2-2, with a weak D call TRBD2 (5 bases). V was pared by 5 bases and J by 0 bases, with 7 bases between. Germline values: CDR1 SGHNT, CDR2 YENEEA. CDR3 length: 14 residues. The CDR3 DNA is TGTGCCAGCAGCCCGAGGGCGAACACCGGGGAGCTGTTTTTT. This codes for CASSPRANTGELFF. The full variable domain, in which reference TRBV11-3 and TRBJ2-2 provide the parts outside the CDR3, is EAGVVQSPRYKIIEKKQPVAFWCNPISGHNTLYWYLQNLGQGPELLIRYENEEAVDDSQLPKDRFSAERLKGVDSTLKIQPAELGDSAVYLCASSPRANTGELFFGEGSRLTVL.